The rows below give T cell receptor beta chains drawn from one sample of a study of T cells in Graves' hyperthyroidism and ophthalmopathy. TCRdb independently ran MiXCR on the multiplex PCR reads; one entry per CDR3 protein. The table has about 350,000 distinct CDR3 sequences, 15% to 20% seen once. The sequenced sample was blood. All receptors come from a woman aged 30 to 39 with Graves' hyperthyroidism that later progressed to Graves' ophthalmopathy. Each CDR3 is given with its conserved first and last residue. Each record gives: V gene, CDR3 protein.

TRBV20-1,CSARGTGRYEQYF
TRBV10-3,CAISELGTGGSVNTEAFF
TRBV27,CASSLSGTGDYEQYF
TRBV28,CASSTGVLSDTQYF
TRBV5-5,CASSLDHSYGYTF
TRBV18,CASSPPGREGGYTF
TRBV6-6,CASSYAVGANVLTF
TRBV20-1,CSASSGGSYEQYF
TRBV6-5,CASSYTRGEGAFF
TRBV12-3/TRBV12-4,CASSPTGVSGYTF
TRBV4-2,CASSQDVGGTQYF
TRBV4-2,CASSHWYGYTF
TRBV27,CASSPAIVGEQYF
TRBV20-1,CSAPGLAGDTDTQYF
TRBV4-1,CASSQVRTSWSNEQFF
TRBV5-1,CASSSPGTGMSTDTQYF
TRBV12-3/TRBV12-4,CASSFGAGARSDEKLFF
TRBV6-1,CASIRRGGDEQFF
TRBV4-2,CASSQPGTDSNYGYTF
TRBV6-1,CASSPATAGITYEQYF
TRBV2,CASSRDNGYGYTF
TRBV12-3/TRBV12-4,CASSPGQSNEKLFF
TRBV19,CASSSRLTPTTNEKLFF
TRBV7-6,CASSTATGRETQYF
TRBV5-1,CASSGLAGSTGELFF